These 20 T cell receptor beta chains came from one sample sequenced in a study of shared clonotypes between healthy human individuals. The method was immunoSEQ multiplex PCR; TCRdb's version includes in-frame clones alone and lacks a portion of them. The sample lists more than 1,200,000 clones; approximately 98.5% were seen once. Sequenced input: naive CD4+ T cells sorted from blood. Subset here: CD45RA+ positively selected. Receptors were obtained from a man between 25 and 39 years old in good health.

V gene TRBV15 combines with J gene TRBJ2-3; 9 bases are shared with TRBD2. Unmatched junction bases numbered 6, after V lost 0 bases and J lost 2 bases. The germline V gene has CDR1 LNHNV and CDR2 YYDKDF (reference sequence). The CDR3 totals 17 residues. The CDR3 loop is CATSRDNLAGITDTQYF. The DNA of the CDR3 is TGTGCCACCAGCAGAGATAACCTAGCGGGGATCACAGATACGCAGTATTTT.

This clone was recorded only once. This sequence joins TRBV2 and TRBJ1-1, with D maybe TRBD1 (5 bases). Germline-derived CDR1 and CDR2 are SNHLY and FYNNEI. V shed 6 bases and J shed 0 bases, with 17 bases lying between them. CDR3 size: 16 residues. For the CDR3, the DNA is TGTGCCAGCAGAGCTGACAGATCCTTCATGAACACTGAAGCTTTCTTT. Its protein is CASRADRSFMNTEAFF.

The J gene is TRBJ2-7, the V gene TRBV7-8, with D perhaps TRBD2 (5 bases). This CDR3 is 14 amino acids long. Germline CDR1 reads SGHVS; CDR2 reads FQNEAQ. V lost 1 base and J lost 2, with 9 bases in between. DNA for the CDR3: TGTGCCAGCAGCTTAGGGGAGCGACCCTACGAGCAGTACTTC. Translating gives CASSLGERPYEQYF. The variable domain in full, completed from reference TRBV7-8 and TRBJ2-7, reads GAGVSQSPRYKVAKRGQDVALRCDPISGHVSLFWYQQALGQGPEFLTYFQNEAQLDKSGLPSDRFFAERPEGSVSTLKIQRTQQEDSAVYLCASSLGERPYEQYFGPGTRLTVT.

V gene TRBV28 combines with J gene TRBJ2-1; 9 nucleotides line up with TRBD1. This CDR3 has 14 residues. Germline assignment: CDR1 MDHEN and CDR2 SYDVKM. Unmatched junction bases numbered 9, after V lost 8 bases and J lost 7 bases. DNA of the CDR3: TGTGCCAGCGCCGGGACAGGGCCGTGGAATGAGCAGTTCTTC. It encodes CASAGTGPWNEQFF.

This chain joins TRBV6-5 and TRBJ2-7; no clear D. V was shortened by 6 bases and J by 7 bases, with 13 bases between the two germline ends. The germline V gene has CDR1 MNHEY and CDR2 SVGAGI. The CDR3 sequence is 12 residues long. CDR3 in DNA: TGTGCCAGCAGGCCCCAGGTCGGGGAGCAGTACTTC. It yields the protein CASRPQVGEQYF.

This chain connects TRBV5-6 to TRBJ1-3, with D perhaps TRBD1 (5 bases). Trimming pared 4 bases from V and 0 bases from J, leaving 8 bases between. CDR3 length equals 14 residues. The germline gives CDR1 SGHDT, CDR2 YYEEEE. The CDR3 DNA is TGTGCCAGCAGCCAGGGTCGCTCTGGAAACACCATATATTTT. It yields the protein CASSQGRSGNTIYF.

V usage is TRBV4-1 and J usage is TRBJ1-1, with a possible D match to TRBD1 (5 bases). Deletions cut 6 bases from V and 6 bases from J, with 14 bases between. This CDR3 is built from 13 residues. Germline V gives CDR1 MGHRA, CDR2 YSYEKL. CDR3 sequence reads: CASSGGGHPEAFF. In DNA form, the CDR3 reads TGCGCCAGCAGTGGGGGTGGTCACCCTGAAGCTTTCTTT.

This chain joins TRBV6-6 and TRBJ1-3, with a tentative D call TRBD1 (6 bases). This CDR3 region has 14 residues. V gave up 6 bases and J gave up 4 bases, with 13 bases separating them. The germline gives CDR1 MNHNY, CDR2 SVGAGI (reference sequence). CDR3 sequence reads: CASSLTGFGNTIYF. CDR3 nucleotides: TGTGCCAGCAGCCTGACAGGCTTCGGAAACACCATATATTTT.

This chain links TRBV7-8 with TRBJ2-7, with unresolved D. Trimming stripped 1 base from V and 3 bases from J, with 16 bases between. Per germline, CDR1 SGHVS and CDR2 FQNEAQ. This CDR3 has 16 residues. The CDR3 loop is CASSLVSGPGYYEQYF. The CDR3 nucleotides read TGTGCCAGCAGCTTAGTTTCAGGACCCGGATACTACGAGCAGTACTTC.

The rearrangement links TRBV30 to TRBJ2-3; TRBD2 matches at 13 bases. Germline V lookup: CDR1 GTSNPN, CDR2 SVGIG (reference sequence). The CDR3 has 17 residues. V was pared by 4 bases and J by 0 bases, with 7 bases of the junction left unmatched. CDR3 bases: TGTGCCTGGATCCGGGGACTAGCGGGAAATAGCACAGATACGCAGTATTTT. Its protein is CAWIRGLAGNSTDTQYF.

This clone was seen only once. The junction does not match germline at one end; this may be a read error. CDR3: CASSQVRAGGHEQFF. Written as DNA, the CDR3 is TGCGCTAGCAGCCAAGTTAGAGCGGGAGGGCATGAGCAGTTCTTC. V is TRBV4-3 and J is TRBJ2-1; 10 bases match TRBD2. Germline-derived CDR1 and CDR2 are LGHNA and YSLEER. The CDR3 is 15 residues long.

This rearrangement joins TRBV2 to TRBJ1-4; perhaps TRBD1 as D (6 bases). The CDR3 runs to 14 residues. The V gene lost 2 bases and the J gene lost 7 bases, with 11 bases spanning the gap. CDR1 SNHLY and CDR2 FYNNEI come from the germline V gene. The chain's CDR3 is CASSEREGGEKLFF. CDR3 in DNA: TGTGCCAGCAGTGAAAGGGAAGGGGGTGAAAAACTGTTTTTT.

The chain links TRBV29-1 to TRBJ2-1, with unresolved D. V was trimmed by 3 bases and J by 4 bases, leaving 13 bases between them. CDR3 length: 14 residues. CDR1 is SQVTM, CDR2 ANQGSEA, per germline. The CDR3 DNA is TGCAGCGTTGACGAAAGACGGACGTACAATGAGCAGTTCTTC. Its translation: CSVDERRTYNEQFF.

The chain links TRBV27 to TRBJ2-2; 9 nucleotides match TRBD2. This CDR3 is 17 amino acids long. V gave up 4 bases and J gave up 3 bases; unmatched junction bases: 9. The germline CDR1 and CDR2 sequences are MNHEY and SMNVEV (reference sequence). The chain's CDR3 is CASSSRPGLADTGELFF. The CDR3 region has the DNA TGTGCCAGCAGTTCCAGACCGGGACTAGCTGACACCGGGGAGCTGTTTTTT.

The chain has TRBV25-1 and TRBJ2-2; 9 nucleotides line up with TRBD2. V shed 2 bases, J shed 3 bases, and the junction held 7 bases outside the gene matches. Germline CDR1 and CDR2: MGHDK and SYGVNS. The CDR3 is 17 residues long. The CDR3 here is CASSELGRLADTGELFF. CDR3 nucleotides: TGTGCCAGCAGTGAACTAGGGAGACTAGCGGACACCGGGGAGCTGTTTTTT.

CDR3 coding DNA: TGTGCCAGCTCACAAACAGGAAAAACTAATGAAAAACTGTTTTTT. This translates into CASSQTGKTNEKLFF. The chain uses TRBV18 and TRBJ1-4; a weak D match, TRBD1 (5 bases). This CDR3 is built from 15 residues. The V gene lost 4 bases and the J gene lost 1 base, with 10 bases spanning the gap. Per the germline V gene, CDR1 is KGHSH and CDR2 is LQKENI.

The chain is built from TRBV29-1 and TRBJ2-3, with TRBD2 matching over 10 bases. Germline lookup yields CDR1 SQVTM and CDR2 ANQGSEA. The CDR3 covers 14 residues. Trimming removed 3 bases from V and 6 bases from J; junction bases left unmatched: 6. The CDR3 coding sequence is TGCAGCGTTGACGGAGCGGGAGGGTCGGATACGCAGTATTTT. It is translated as CSVDGAGGSDTQYF.

The gene calls are TRBV10-3 and TRBJ1-5; the D gene is possibly TRBD1 (5 bases). Germline loops: CDR1 ENHRY, CDR2 SYGVKD. The CDR3 is 15 residues long. V gave up 4 bases and J gave up 2 bases, with 12 bases separating them. In DNA form, the CDR3 reads TGTGCCATCAGTGCGGGCCAGGGTGGCAATCAGCCCCAGCATTTT. Translated: CAISAGQGGNQPQHF.

The gene calls are TRBV5-6 and TRBJ2-7, with TRBD1 as a possible D gene (6 bases). CDR1 is SGHDT and CDR2 is YYEEEE in the germline V gene. The CDR3 spans 16 residues. Trimming cost V 0 bases and J 1 base, with 14 bases left between them. The DNA for the CDR3 is TGTGCCAGCAGCTTGGAAGTCCAGGGGTGGTCCTACGAGCAGTACTTC. Translating it yields CASSLEVQGWSYEQYF. The complete variable domain, with remaining parts taken from reference TRBV5-6 and TRBJ2-7, reads DAGVTQSPTHLIKTRGQQVTLRCSPKSGHDTVSWYQQALGQGPQFIFQYYEEEERQRGNFPDRFSGHQFPNYSSELNVNALLLGDSALYLCASSLEVQGWSYEQYFGPGTRLTVT.

The rearrangement uses TRBV9 and TRBJ2-3; 8 nucleotides agree with TRBD2. The CDR3 loop spans 17 amino acids. Germline V lookup: CDR1 SGDLS, CDR2 YYNGEE. The J segment lost 4 bases and the V segment lost 0 bases, leaving 10 bases of the junction unmatched. In DNA form, the CDR3 reads TGTGCCAGCAGCGTAGGGGCTAGCGGGTCACTCGCAGATACGCAGTATTTT. Translation gives CASSVGASGSLADTQYF.